The 5 T cell receptor beta chains reported below all come from one sample, sequenced in a study of T cells in Graves' hyperthyroidism and ophthalmopathy (dated by TCRdb to between 2018 and 2020). The library came from multiplex PCR. Instrument used: Illumina HiSeq 2000. Amplification of TCR beta CDR3 regions was carried out from RNA transcripts. For the first round of RT-PCR on the TCR CDR3, the HTBI primer set was used together with the Qiagen OneStep RT-PCR kit. The public reads were run again by TCRdb, first through fastp at Q25 and then through MiXCR, and only productive beta chains were kept. Records with the same CDR3 protein are collapsed into one entry carrying the most frequent genes and DNA. The sample has a few hundred thousand distinct CDR3 sequences on record, more than 12% of them singletons. The ten largest make up 32% of the sample. The sample consisted of blood. Every receptor here comes from a woman in her thirties with Graves' hyperthyroidism.

This clonotype showed up many times. J is TRBJ2-7 and V is TRBV7-9; 8 bases are a match to TRBD1. Germline CDR1 SEHNR, CDR2 FQNEAQ (reference sequence). Losses at the gene ends were 5 bases for V and 6 bases for J; bases not matched to a gene: 15. The CDR3 is 16 amino acids. CDR3 protein: CASSPQPTGEVSEQYF. In DNA form, the CDR3 reads TGTGCCAGCAGCCCTCAACCGACAGGGGAAGTGAGCGAGCAGTACTTC.

CDR3 nucleotides: TGTGCCAGCAGTACTGAACCCCTCGGACTAGCGGGAGGCAATGAGCAGTTCTTC. It yields the protein CASSTEPLGLAGGNEQFF. The rearrangement uses TRBV28 and TRBJ2-1, with 14 bases lining up with TRBD2. V dropped 5 bases and J dropped 6; count of bases not matched to a gene: 12. This CDR3 spans 18 amino acids. Germline V gene lookup returns CDR1 MDHEN and CDR2 SYDVKM.

This clonotype appeared a few times. V gene TRBV30 combines with J gene TRBJ2-1; 7 bases match TRBD2. The CDR3 is 13 residues long. Trimming at V came to 5 bases and at J to 6 bases, leaving 7 bases not matched to a gene. CDR1 is GTSNPN and CDR2 is SVGIG in the germline V gene (reference sequence). The CDR3 DNA reads as TGTGCCTGGCAGCCCCGACTAGCCAATGAGCAGTTCTTC. Translating gives CAWQPRLANEQFF. Full variable domain (outside the CDR3, taken from reference TRBV30 and TRBJ2-1): SQTIHQWPATLVQPVGSPLSLECTVEGTSNPNLYWYRQAAGRGLQLLFYSVGIGQISSEVPQNLSASRPQDRQFILSSKKLLLSDSGFYLCAWQPRLANEQFFGPGTRLTVL.

This clonotype was detected ten times or more. The chain has TRBV7-9 and TRBJ2-5, with D possibly matching TRBD2 (6 bases). The V end was cut by 10 bases, the J end by 3 bases, with 12 bases between. The CDR3 covers 12 residues. Germline CDR1 is SEHNR and CDR2 is FQNEAQ (reference sequence). DNA for the CDR3: TGTGCCATGGCGGGGCTAGAAGAGACCCAGTACTTC. Translation: CAMAGLEETQYF.

The rearrangement joins TRBV7-9 to TRBJ1-4, with TRBD1 as a possible D gene (5 bases). CDR3 length equals 16 residues. The V gene's germline CDR1 is SEHNR and CDR2 FQNEAQ (reference sequence). The V and J ends lost 5 bases and 5 bases respectively, with 18 bases between them. The CDR3 loop reads CASSVRSGTVNEKLFF. The CDR3 bases are TGTGCCAGCAGCGTTCGATCCGGGACGGTAAATGAAAAACTGTTTTTT.